This T cell receptor beta chain is from a study of blood T cell repertoires in COVID-19. About the research overall: The United States, Italy and Spain were the sources of the acute and convalescent COVID-19 samples. Sources were T cells, B-cell-depleted T cells, or PBMCs; the material itself was cDNA or gDNA.

As processed by the authors: How many nucleated cells were present was estimated from reference gene primer amplification. Only in-frame clones appear in the TCRdb table, and some are missing; sequencing was by immunoSEQ multiplex PCR. V, J and clone size derive from that table, while D and trimming were established from the DNA sequence. The sample includes roughly 110,000 clones, around nine tenths of them seen just once. Between the trimmed V and J ends, which lost 0 bases and 5 bases, there was a span of 5 bases. The CDR3 covers 13 residues. Germline CDR1 reads SGHTA; CDR2 reads FQGNSA. Sequenced: peripheral blood. The receptor comes from a man in his forties or fifties with acute or convalescent COVID-19. The chain has TRBV7-2 and TRBJ2-1; D gene ambiguous. CDR3 nucleotide sequence: TGTGCCAGCAGCTTAGCTAGTAACAATGAGCAGTTCTTC. This gives the protein CASSLASNNEQFF.